Given below is one TCR beta chain in context. Its antigen is unknown. This sample was taken from a study of CXCR3-negative and CXCR3-positive naive CD8 T cells. This CDR3 comprises 18 residues. Study conclusions and caveats: TCR interaction strength was inferred from TRB CDR3 physicochemistry, as CD5 matched across naive subsets.

The libraries of TRB cDNA were prepared using 5' RACE with UMI labels. No DNA is given; TCRdb re-called the 5' RACE reads and lists each CDR3 protein once. The repertoire table contains around 140,000 distinct CDR3 sequences. The TCR originated in a human donor in good health. Some clones in this sample may be carry-over from other donors' samples. Sequencing used naive CXCR3- CD8+ T cells from blood. Noted subset: CD45RO-CCR7+CD27+CD95- naive CD8+ T cells lacking CXCR3 (TNR3-). The chain links TRBV21-1 to TRBJ2-7. TRBV21-1 is a pseudogene locus. CDR3 sequence reads: CARKPEKPGRVSSYEQYF.